This T cell receptor beta chain stems from a study of blood T cell repertoires in COVID-19. The CDR3 runs 15 residues. The V end was cut by 1 base, the J end by 5 bases, with 14 bases between. The V gene's germline CDR1 is SGHTA and CDR2 FQGNSA. Method: immunoSEQ multiplex PCR; TCRdb's copy keeps in-frame clones and lacks some. The sample yields over 200,000 clones, roughly nine tenths seen once. Sequencing input: peripheral blood. The TCR was taken from a man in his forties who had recovered from COVID-19. V usage is TRBV7-2 and J usage is TRBJ2-5, with D perhaps TRBD2 (6 bases). In nucleotides, the CDR3 is TGTGCCAGCAGCTTAGGGGACTCCCGGCGGGAGACCCAGTACTTC. Encoded protein: CASSLGDSRRETQYF. The full variable domain, its missing parts supplied by reference TRBV7-2 and TRBJ2-5, is GAGVSQSPSNKVTEKGKDVELRCDPISGHTALYWYRQSLGQGLEFLIYFQGNSAPDKSGLPSDRFSAERTGGSVSTLTIQRTQQEDSAVYLCASSLGDSRRETQYFGPGTRLLVL.